The 24 T cell receptor beta chains below all came from one sample that was sequenced in a study of shared clonotypes between healthy human individuals. This table comes from immunoSEQ multiplex PCR, and its TCRdb copy is limited to in-frame clones, with some not included. The sample lists 2 million to 2.5 million clones, about 92% occurring once. Sequenced input: naive CD4+ T cells from PBMCs. The subset here: CD45RA+ positively selected. Receptors originate from a man aged 18 to 35 in good health. Some clones in this sample may be carry-over from other donors' samples.

This clone was counted once. The chain carries TRBV7-2 and TRBJ2-2, with a possible D match to TRBD2 (6 bases). V lost 5 bases and J 4 bases, leaving 17 bases between the germline ends. The CDR3 covers 16 residues. Looked up from germline, CDR1 is SGHTA and CDR2 is FQGNSA. CDR3 in DNA: TGTGCCAGCAGCCGAGGACTTAGAGCGGGCACCGGGGAGCTGTTTTTT. This encodes CASSRGLRAGTGELFF.

This clone showed up just once. V gene TRBV19 combines with J gene TRBJ2-3, with 7 positions matching TRBD1. V gave up 6 bases and J gave up 2 bases; unmatched junction bases: 2. The CDR3 extends over 13 amino acids. The germline V gene has CDR1 LNHDA and CDR2 SQIVND (reference sequence). The CDR3 sequence is CASRDRPTDTQYF. CDR3 DNA sequence: TGTGCCAGTAGGGACAGGCCCACAGATACGCAGTATTTT.

This chain uses TRBV19 with TRBJ1-5; a weak D match, TRBD1 (6 bases). The ends were cut back, 7 bases at V and 6 bases at J, with 16 bases in the middle. The CDR3 has 14 amino acids. Germline V CDR1 and CDR2: LNHDA, SQIVND (reference sequence). CDR3 nucleotide sequence: TGTGCCAGTACCATTCGGGCAGGGGCTCAGCCCCAGCATTTT. Its translation is CASTIRAGAQPQHF.

The chain links TRBV7-9 to TRBJ2-5, with D possibly being TRBD1 (6 bases). V dropped 5 bases and J dropped 1 base, with 14 bases sitting between them. This CDR3 is 15 amino acids long. In germline, CDR1 is SEHNR, CDR2 FQNEAQ (reference sequence). CDR3 protein: CASSTHTGPQETQYF. The CDR3 DNA reads TGTGCCAGCAGCACCCATACAGGGCCCCAAGAGACCCAGTACTTC.

The chain joins TRBV19 to TRBJ2-7, with 7 bases matching TRBD1. Losses at the gene ends were 9 bases for V and 3 bases for J; bases not matched to a gene: 11. The CDR3 loop spans 14 amino acids. The germline V gene has CDR1 LNHDA and CDR2 SQIVND (reference sequence). CDR3 sequence reads: CASSPFGTVYEQYF. The CDR3 nucleotides read TGTGCCAGCTCGCCCTTCGGGACAGTCTACGAGCAGTACTTC.

This clone was detected once. The gene calls are TRBV5-1 and TRBJ2-1; D may be TRBD2 (5 bases). The germline V gene encodes CDR1 SGHRS and CDR2 YFSETQ. CDR3 size: 14 residues. Trimming removed 0 bases at V and 9 bases at J, with 13 bases between. The CDR3 region is CASSLGQPRGEQFF. In DNA, the CDR3 is TGCGCCAGCAGCTTGGGCCAGCCCCGGGGTGAGCAGTTCTTC.

V gene TRBV28 combines with J gene TRBJ2-4; D may be TRBD1 or TRBD2 (5 bases each). In germline, CDR1 is MDHEN, CDR2 SYDVKM. There are 15 residues in the CDR3. Trimming removed 1 base from V and 8 bases from J, with 15 bases in between. The chain's CDR3 is CASSLSGQGEDIQYF. The CDR3 coding sequence is TGTGCCAGCAGTTTATCAGGCCAGGGAGAAGACATTCAGTACTTC.

This clone was found a few times. This CDR3 is CASSPGQDQPQHF. The CDR3 DNA follows: TGTGCCAGCAGCCCCGGACAGGATCAGCCCCAGCATTTT. This rearrangement joins TRBV6-5 to TRBJ1-5; 7 bases match TRBD1. J gave up 5 bases and V 6 bases, and 4 bases lay outside the gene matches. Germline V lookup: CDR1 MNHEY, CDR2 SVGAGI. The CDR3 spans 13 residues.

The gene calls are TRBV2 and TRBJ1-2; the match to TRBD1 covers 7 bases. From germline, CDR1 is SNHLY and CDR2 FYNNEI. Losses at the gene ends were 8 bases for V and 1 base for J; bases not matched to a gene: 4. The CDR3 contains 13 residues. The CDR3 DNA is TGTGCCAGCTCTGGGACAGTTAACTATGGCTACACCTTC. Protein sequence: CASSGTVNYGYTF.

A note on this clone: The same CDR3 also results from other DNA sequences found in this sample. CDR3 bases: TGTGCCAGCAGCCTGGGACAGCAAGAGACCCAGTACTTC. Its protein is CASSLGQQETQYF. The J gene is TRBJ2-5, the V gene TRBV5-6; 7 bases fit TRBD1. This CDR3 spans 13 amino acids. Losses at the gene ends were 4 bases for V and 2 bases for J; bases not matched to a gene: 2. Germline lookup yields CDR1 SGHDT and CDR2 YYEEEE.

Only one count was recorded for this clone. This sequence joins TRBV6-6 and TRBJ2-1; D unclear. This CDR3 has 13 amino acids. Trimming took off 5 bases at V and 5 bases at J, with 10 bases between the two ends. Germline CDR1 and CDR2: MNHNY and SVGAGI (reference sequence). In nucleotides, the CDR3 is TGTGCCAGCAGTCAATCAATCAACAATGAGCAGTTCTTC. Translating it yields CASSQSINNEQFF.

The J gene is TRBJ1-2, the V gene TRBV6-6; D gene ambiguous. Trimming cost V 6 bases and J 4 bases, with 15 bases left between them. Germline CDR1 reads MNHNY; CDR2 reads SVGAGI (reference sequence). The CDR3 is made up of 14 amino acids. CDR3 protein: CASSYGEGSYGYTF. DNA of the CDR3: TGTGCCAGCAGCTACGGCGAGGGCTCCTATGGCTACACCTTC.

V gene TRBV30 combines with J gene TRBJ2-1; D not resolved. This CDR3 region has 15 residues. V lost 6 bases and J 7 bases, leaving 22 bases between the germline ends. Germline loops: CDR1 GTSNPN, CDR2 SVGIG (reference sequence). DNA of the CDR3: TGTGCCTGCGCAATACAAGGCAGAAGCCTTAATGAGCAGTTCTTC. It specifies CACAIQGRSLNEQFF.

Here the CDR3 reads CASRTAGTLRSYEQYF. CDR3 sequence (DNA): TGTGCCAGCAGGACAGCCGGGACCCTCCGCTCCTACGAGCAGTACTTC. V gene TRBV28 combines with J gene TRBJ2-7; either TRBD1 or TRBD2 may fit D (5 bases each). The germline V gene has CDR1 MDHEN and CDR2 SYDVKM. The CDR3 is 16 amino acids. Trimming took 6 bases from V and 0 from J, leaving 18 bases between them.

This chain uses TRBV7-9 with TRBJ1-6; the match to TRBD1 covers 7 bases. The V gene end was trimmed by 4 bases and the J gene end by 8 bases; junction bases not matched to a gene: 2. The CDR3 extends over 13 amino acids. CDR1 and CDR2 from the germline V gene are SEHNR and FQNEAQ (reference sequence). CDR3 in amino acids: CASSSRGDSPLHF. CDR3 DNA sequence: TGTGCCAGCAGCTCCAGGGGGGATTCACCCCTCCACTTT. Full variable domain (remainder filled in from reference TRBV7-9 and TRBJ1-6): DTGVSQNPRHKITKRGQNVTFRCDPISEHNRLYWYRQTLGQGPEFLTYFQNEAQLEKSRLLSDRFSAERPKGSFSTLEIQRTEQGDSAMYLCASSSRGDSPLHFGNGTRLTVT.

V and J are TRBV5-4 and TRBJ2-3; TRBD2 agrees at 10 bases. Germline assignment: CDR1 SGHNT and CDR2 YYREEE (reference sequence). CDR3 length: 18 amino acids. V shed 6 bases, J shed 2 bases, and the junction held 15 bases outside the gene matches. CDR3 protein: CASNPGGSGRGFTDTQYF. The CDR3 bases are TGTGCCAGCAATCCCGGCGGCAGCGGGAGGGGATTCACAGATACGCAGTATTTT.

CDR3 sequence reads: CASTPREAGANVLTF. The CDR3 region has the DNA TGTGCCAGCACCCCTAGAGAGGCCGGGGCCAACGTCCTGACTTTC. The rearrangement uses TRBV9 and TRBJ2-6, with D unclear. The CDR3 length is 15 residues. Deletions cut 6 bases from V and 4 bases from J, with 14 bases between. Germline V gene sequence: CDR1 SGDLS, CDR2 YYNGEE.

The genes are TRBV28 and TRBJ2-1; a possible D gene is TRBD1 (5 bases). This CDR3 contains 16 residues. Trimming stripped 1 base from V and 2 bases from J, with 12 bases between. CDR1 MDHEN and CDR2 SYDVKM come from the germline V gene. In nucleotides, the CDR3 is TGTGCCAGCAGTTTATCTGGGGCCCGCCCCTACAATGAGCAGTTCTTC. It encodes CASSLSGARPYNEQFF.

This clone was observed a handful of times. The chain uses TRBV29-1 and TRBJ1-1; no clear D gene. This CDR3 region has 11 residues. Trimming removed 6 bases from V and 5 bases from J, with 10 bases in between. From germline, CDR1 is SQVTM and CDR2 ANQGSEA. CDR3 coding DNA: TGCAGCGTCAAGCCCGTAACTGAAGCTTTCTTT. This translates into CSVKPVTEAFF.

V gene TRBV7-3 combines with J gene TRBJ2-5, with D hard to call. The CDR3 has 13 residues. Germline lookup yields CDR1 SGHTA and CDR2 FQGTGA. The germline V and J ends were trimmed by 3 bases and 2 bases, with 7 bases remaining between them. The CDR3 region has the DNA TGTGCCAGCAGCTTTAACTCGCAAGAGACCCAGTACTTC. Its protein product is CASSFNSQETQYF.

The chain carries TRBV5-4 and TRBJ1-2; TRBD1 matches 9 bases. The CDR3 sequence is 13 residues long. The V and J ends lost 4 bases and 8 bases, in that order; junction bases with no gene match: 6. Germline loops: CDR1 SGHNT, CDR2 YYREEE (reference sequence). CDR3 nucleotides: TGTGCCAGCAGCCAACAGGGGGCGGGCGGCTACACCTTC. Translation: CASSQQGAGGYTF.

Turning to this clone: Other DNA sequences in this sample translate to the same CDR3. J is TRBJ1-1 and V is TRBV14, with unresolved D. The CDR3 has 14 residues. With 0 bases removed from V and 4 bases from J, the gap between germline ends came to 9 bases. From germline, CDR1 is SGHDN and CDR2 FVKESK. CDR3: CASSQELGSTEAFF. Here the CDR3 DNA reads TGTGCCAGCAGCCAAGAGCTCGGGAGCACTGAAGCTTTCTTT.

A single count supports this clone. Likely a read error: the CDR3 ends without its conserved phenylalanine or tryptophan. The chain uses TRBV7-2 and TRBJ1-2; a possible D gene is TRBD1 (5 bases). CDR3 length: 14 amino acids. The germline V gene has CDR1 SGHTA and CDR2 FQGNSA. V was trimmed by 5 bases and J by 7 bases, leaving 17 bases between them. Here the CDR3 DNA reads TGTGCCAGCAGCCCGTTGGTAGCAGGGACTGGCTACACCTCC. Its protein is CASSPLVAGTGYTS.

J is TRBJ2-7 and V is TRBV5-1; D remains unclear. Between the trimmed V and J ends, which lost 4 bases and 1 base, there was a span of 15 bases. The CDR3 loop spans 15 amino acids. Germline-derived CDR1 and CDR2 are SGHRS and YFSETQ. In nucleotides, the CDR3 is TGCGCCAGCAGCCATACGGCAGGAGATTCCTACGAGCAGTACTTC. Residues: CASSHTAGDSYEQYF.